One and the same sample provided the 15 T cell receptor beta chains below, sequenced in a study of T cell responses to AZD1222 COVID-19 vaccine. TCRdb's table, derived via immunoSEQ multiplex PCR, lists solely in-frame clones and lacks some. Of under 45,000 clones listed, approximately 88% were seen once; the top ten hold approximately 7%. This specimen was peripheral blood, taken on day 0 of AZD1222 vaccination. Receptor source: an adult in good health.

The chain uses TRBV28 and TRBJ2-7; the D gene is possibly TRBD1 (6 bases). The CDR3 length is 15 residues. Germline CDR1 and CDR2: MDHEN and SYDVKM. V was pared by 6 bases and J by 1 base, with 16 bases between. The CDR3 DNA is TGTGCCAGCAGCCCACTCCCTCAGGGGTCCTACGAGCAGTACTTC. Amino acid sequence: CASSPLPQGSYEQYF.

The chain uses TRBV4-3 and TRBJ2-3; no definite D call. The CDR3 is 15 amino acids. The V end was cut by 4 bases, the J end by 0 bases, with 11 bases between. CDR1 is LGHNA, CDR2 YSLEER, per germline. The DNA for the CDR3 is TGCGCCAGCAGCCTTACGACCCTGAGCACAGATACGCAGTATTTT. Translation gives CASSLTTLSTDTQYF.

The J gene is TRBJ2-5, the V gene TRBV10-1, with 8 bases aligning to TRBD2. The CDR3 loop spans 14 amino acids. With 4 bases clipped from V and 5 bases from J, the junction kept 6 bases outside the gene matches. Germline values: CDR1 WNHNN, CDR2 SYGVQD (reference sequence). CDR3 sequence reads: CASSVRGAEETQYF. The CDR3 DNA reads as TGCGCCAGCAGTGTGCGGGGGGCTGAGGAGACCCAGTACTTC.

This clone was counted a single time. This chain joins TRBV18 and TRBJ1-3; the D is unclear. V lost 6 bases to trimming and J lost 3 bases, with 15 bases between them. CDR1 is KGHSH and CDR2 is LQKENI in the germline V gene. The CDR3 has 15 amino acids. CDR3 amino acids: CASSPIEGLGNTIYF. DNA for the CDR3: TGTGCCAGCTCTCCCATAGAGGGCCTTGGAAACACCATATATTTT.

The table lists this clone with a few counts. The V gene is TRBV29-1, the J gene TRBJ1-3; the D is unclear. V was shortened by 1 base and J by 0 bases, with 10 bases between the two germline ends. This CDR3 region has 15 residues. Germline loops: CDR1 SQVTM, CDR2 ANQGSEA. CDR3 protein: CSVEVGVRSGNTIYF. CDR3 nucleotide sequence: TGCAGCGTTGAAGTCGGGGTGCGCTCTGGAAACACCATATATTTT.

CDR3 sequence (DNA): TGCAGTGCCTCTGCCAGGGGGACCCAGTACTTC. Translated, it gives CSASARGTQYF. The genes are TRBV20-1 and TRBJ2-5, with D possibly matching TRBD1 (6 bases). Germline V lookup: CDR1 DFQATT, CDR2 SNEGSKA (reference sequence). V dropped 6 bases and J dropped 7 bases, with 12 bases sitting between them. The CDR3 is 11 residues long.

This chain connects TRBV5-3 to TRBJ2-3; tentative D call: TRBD1 (5 bases). TRBV5-3 carries the ORF label, with uncertain function. Trimming removed 0 bases at V and 2 bases at J, with 16 bases between. The CDR3 runs 17 residues. The CDR3 loop reads CARSLAIGQGFTDTQYF. DNA for the CDR3: TGTGCCAGAAGCTTGGCGATAGGTCAGGGCTTCACAGATACGCAGTATTTT.

V usage is TRBV5-4 and J usage is TRBJ2-5; 8 nucleotides align to TRBD1. Germline V gene lookup returns CDR1 SGHNT and CDR2 YYREEE (reference sequence). V shed 3 bases, J shed 5 bases, and the junction held 6 bases outside the gene matches. The CDR3 is 14 amino acids. CDR3 nucleotide sequence: TGTGCCAGCAGCTATACGACAGGGGACGAGACCCAGTACTTC. Translating it yields CASSYTTGDETQYF.

The J gene is TRBJ2-3, the V gene TRBV5-1; 8 bases agree with TRBD1. Losses at the gene ends were 0 bases for V and 0 bases for J; bases not matched to a gene: 3. The CDR3 is made up of 16 amino acids. Germline CDR1 and CDR2: SGHRS and YFSETQ. For the CDR3, the DNA is TGCGCCAGCAGCTTGGGGGACAGGACTAGCACAGATACGCAGTATTTT. It codes for CASSLGDRTSTDTQYF.

In its sample, this clone was seen once. The V and J genes are TRBV18 and TRBJ2-1; 9 nucleotides align to TRBD1. Trimming took 5 bases from V and 6 from J; bases not matched to a gene: 17. The CDR3 sequence is 18 residues long. Germline CDR1 is KGHSH and CDR2 is LQKENI. The CDR3 loop is CASSSLSPSGTGINEQFF. The CDR3 region has the DNA TGTGCCAGCTCATCGTTAAGCCCTTCCGGGACAGGGATCAATGAGCAGTTCTTC.

This chain links TRBV29-1 with TRBJ1-5; D is ambiguous. The V end was cut by 4 bases, the J end by 4 bases, with 8 bases between. The CDR3 is 12 residues long. Germline V gene data show CDR1 as SQVTM and CDR2 as ANQGSEA. CDR3 coding DNA: TGCAGCGTTGTGATCGGAAATCAGCCCCAGCATTTT. Amino acid sequence: CSVVIGNQPQHF.

This clone was recorded once. The chain has TRBV6-5 and TRBJ2-1; 9 bases fit TRBD1. The germline V gene has CDR1 MNHEY and CDR2 SVGAGI. The CDR3 has 15 amino acids. Germline trimming cut 0 bases from V and 9 bases from J; bases unmatched to any gene: 6. The CDR3 DNA is TGTGCCAGCAGTTACTCCGGGACAGGGCGGAGTGAGCAGTTCTTC. It encodes CASSYSGTGRSEQFF.

CDR3 bases: TGTGCCAGCAGGGTGGGGACAGGGGGCACTGGCTACACCTTC. Its translation is CASRVGTGGTGYTF. This rearrangement joins TRBV28 to TRBJ1-2; 12 bases map to TRBD1. The CDR3 consists of 14 residues. V shed 6 bases, J shed 7 bases, and the junction held 6 bases outside the gene matches. Germline loops: CDR1 MDHEN, CDR2 SYDVKM.

The genes are TRBV9 and TRBJ1-1, with a possible D match to TRBD1 (6 bases). The CDR3 spans 14 residues. Trimming shortened V by 4 bases and J by 1 base, and 11 bases separated the two germline ends. Germline CDR1 reads SGDLS; CDR2 reads YYNGEE. Here the CDR3 reads CASSIGGTNTEAFF. The CDR3 bases are TGTGCCAGCAGCATAGGGGGGACGAACACTGAAGCTTTCTTT.

This clone has only a few counts. This chain joins TRBV4-2 and TRBJ1-2, with 10 bases fitting TRBD1. The V gene's germline CDR1 is LGHNA and CDR2 YNFKEQ. The CDR3 spans 15 residues. The trim removed 4 bases at V and 6 bases at J, leaving 8 bases unmatched. The CDR3 sequence: CASSRDRGQRDGYTF. CDR3 nucleotides: TGTGCCAGCAGCCGCGACAGGGGGCAAAGGGATGGCTACACCTTC.